This TCR beta chain was sequenced for a study of CD8+ T cells in alopecia areata. Across the study: Those treated were given oral tofacitinib at 5 to 10 mg twice daily. After 6 to 18 months of tofacitinib, follow-up continued 6 months off drug.

Researchers gathered lesional scalp punch biopsies and peripheral blood from patients with alopecia areata. TCR sequencing used cDNA made by reverse transcription of extracted RNA. The data were produced by immunoSEQ multiplex PCR, yet TCRdb's version contains in-frame clones alone and is incomplete. The table has roughly 97,000 clones, around 38% seen once; the top ten hold about 1.4%. This clone was seen a few times. Its antigen is unknown. Broader study findings: Affected scalp, especially in alopecia totalis/universalis, had a higher clonality than normal scalp did.

The specimen was CD4+ T cells sorted from blood. This TCR derives from a human donor with alopecia areata.

The CDR3: CASSPLAGGADTGELFF. The CDR3 DNA reads TGTGCCAGCTCACCACTTGCAGGGGGCGCCGACACCGGGGAGCTGTTTTTT. V usage is TRBV18 and J usage is TRBJ2-2, with 8 bases matching TRBD1. Germline V CDR1 and CDR2: KGHSH, LQKENI. J gave up 3 bases and V 1 base, and 7 bases lay outside the gene matches. This CDR3 is 17 amino acids long. Combining the CDR3 with reference TRBV18 and TRBJ2-2 gives the whole variable domain NAGVMQNPRHLVRRRGQEARLRCSPMKGHSHVYWYRQLPEEGLKFMVYLQKENIIDESGMPKERFSAEFPKEGPSILRIQQVVRGDSAAYFCASSPLAGGADTGELFFGEGSRLTVL.